This T cell receptor beta chain stems from a study of blood T cell repertoires in COVID-19. Background on the study: Spain, Italy and the United States supplied samples that represented acute and convalescent COVID-19.

Clones were read by immunoSEQ multiplex PCR, and TCRdb kept only the in-frame ones, dropping some. The sample includes about 180,000 clones, more than 70% of them seen just once. CDR1 is SGHKS and CDR2 is YYEKEE in the germline V gene (reference sequence). This CDR3 has 14 amino acids. With 1 base removed from V and 2 bases from J, the gap between germline ends came to 8 bases. The sequenced sample consisted of peripheral blood. The chain carries TRBV5-5 and TRBJ2-3; D remains unclear. The receptor was isolated from a man over 45 with active or convalescent COVID-19. CDR3 coding DNA: TGTGCCAGCAGCTTGTCGACACCCACAGATACGCAGTATTTT. It translates to CASSLSTPTDTQYF.